Presented here are 9 T cell receptor beta chains from one specimen sequenced in a study of early T cells in non-severe SARS-CoV-2 infection (dated by TCRdb to the early 2020s). Library preparation used 5' RACE. Sequencing instrument: NextSeq 500. The public reads were quality trimmed at Q25 with fastp and then assembled into clones with MiXCR by TCRdb, keeping productive beta chains. Duplicate CDR3 protein sequences are folded into a single record with the most common DNA and genes. The sample records approximately 89,000 distinct CDR3 sequences, around an eighth of which are singletons. The top ten clones comprise 3% of the sample. Material for sequencing was whole blood. Receptor source: an adult who was a healthcare worker with PCR-confirmed SARS-CoV-2 infection or an uninfected control (not recorded which).

This clonotype was counted ten times or more. The chain couples TRBV11-1 to TRBJ2-5; D is perhaps TRBD1 (6 bases). Germline values: CDR1 SGHAT, CDR2 FQDESV (reference sequence). V lost 10 bases and J 5 bases, leaving 20 bases between the germline ends. CDR3 length: 14 amino acids. CDR3 coding DNA: TGTGCCACCTCCCGGCAGGGGATTCGCGAGACCCAGTACTTC. Translating gives CATSRQGIRETQYF.

This clonotype has at least ten counts. This chain uses TRBV3-1 with TRBJ2-7; maybe TRBD1 (5 bases). This CDR3 is 15 amino acids long. Deletions cut 5 bases from V and 4 bases from J, with 18 bases between. Looked up from germline, CDR1 is LGHDT and CDR2 is YNNKEL (reference sequence). Written as DNA, the CDR3 is TGTGCCAGCAGCTCTAGGACAAGCCAAAGATACGAGCAGTACTTC. Translation: CASSSRTSQRYEQYF.

A few counts support this clonotype. The chain links TRBV2 to TRBJ2-1; 7 bases fit TRBD1. The length of the CDR3 is 13 residues. V lost 2 bases, J lost 7 bases, and 2 bases stayed unmatched. The germline V gene encodes CDR1 SNHLY and CDR2 FYNNEI. The CDR3: CASSEYRGNEQFF. CDR3 nucleotide sequence: TGTGCCAGCAGTGAATACAGGGGTAATGAGCAGTTCTTC.

This clonotype has a handful of counts. The chain uses TRBV19 and TRBJ1-4; 8 bases fit TRBD1. Germline V gene sequence: CDR1 LNHDA, CDR2 SQIVND (reference sequence). CDR3 length equals 14 residues. V was clipped by 3 bases and J by 6 bases; unmatched bases: 3. This CDR3 reads CASSMTGEDEKLFF. The CDR3 bases are TGTGCCAGTAGTATGACAGGGGAGGATGAAAAACTGTTTTTT.

V is TRBV5-4 and J is TRBJ2-7; D gene ambiguous. CDR3 length equals 15 residues. The germline V and J ends were trimmed by 0 bases and 2 bases, with 12 bases remaining between them. Germline lookup yields CDR1 SGHNT and CDR2 YYREEE (reference sequence). The CDR3 DNA follows: TGTGCCAGCAGCTTGGGGGCGGCCCCTACCTACGAGCAGTACTTC. Residues: CASSLGAAPTYEQYF.

This clonotype was recorded many times. J is TRBJ2-1 and V is TRBV2, with a weak D call TRBD2 (5 bases). CDR3 length equals 14 residues. The germline gives CDR1 SNHLY, CDR2 FYNNEI. With 3 bases removed from V and 6 bases from J, the gap between germline ends came to 12 bases. The CDR3 loop reads CASSEWLGSNEQFF. CDR3 DNA sequence: TGTGCCAGCAGTGAGTGGCTGGGGAGCAATGAGCAGTTCTTC.

The chain uses TRBV11-2 and TRBJ2-5; D call uncertain. The ends were cut back, 5 bases at V and 7 bases at J, with 8 bases in the middle. Germline-derived CDR1 and CDR2 are SGHAT and FQNNGV. The CDR3 runs 11 residues. In DNA, the CDR3 is TGTGCCAGCAGCCCCTCTGGGACCCAGTACTTC. Its protein product is CASSPSGTQYF.

This clonotype showed up many times. This chain links TRBV3-1 with TRBJ2-1, with unresolved D. Trimming shortened V by 0 bases and J by 0 bases, and 12 bases separated the two germline ends. CDR3 size: 17 residues. Germline-derived CDR1 and CDR2 are LGHDT and YNNKEL (reference sequence). DNA of the CDR3: TGTGCCAGCAGCCAAGATTTGGTTGCGAGCTCCTACAATGAGCAGTTCTTC. Amino acid sequence: CASSQDLVASSYNEQFF.

This clonotype was seen repeatedly, ten times or more. The chain joins TRBV24-1 to TRBJ1-2, with D uncertain. The V end lost 10 bases, the J end lost 4 bases, and 3 bases lay between the germline ends. The CDR3 runs to 9 residues. In germline, CDR1 is KGHDR, CDR2 SFDVKD. CDR3 nucleotide sequence: TGTGCCACGGCCTATGGCTACACCTTC. It codes for CATAYGYTF.